A single sample is the source of the 19 T cell receptor beta chains below, sequenced in a study of STAT5B mutations in CD4+ large granular lymphocyte leukemia. Generated by immunoSEQ multiplex PCR, the TCRdb table keeps only in-frame clones and is missing some. The sample comprises some 51,000 clones, around 81% of which are singletons, and about 0.35% rests with the top ten. The sequenced material came from CD4+ T cells from blood buffy coats. The receptors come from a human donor in good health.

This clone was seen only a few times. A read error may produce the germline difference seen at one junction end. This sequence joins TRBV12-5 and TRBJ1-2; 8 positions agree with TRBD1. CDR3 length equals 10 residues. The germline gives CDR1 LGHNT, CDR2 FRNRAP. CDR3 coding DNA: TGTGCTAGTGGTTTGCCCGGGACAGGCTTC. This gives the protein CASGLPGTGF.

As to this clone: The sample carries other DNA sequences with the same CDR3. The rearrangement uses TRBV19 and TRBJ2-3; TRBD1 might be the D (5 bases). The CDR3 totals 14 residues. V gave up 3 bases and J gave up 1 base, with 8 bases separating them. The germline gives CDR1 LNHDA, CDR2 SQIVND (reference sequence). CDR3 region: CASSIWGGTDTQYF. The CDR3 coding sequence is TGTGCCAGTAGTATTTGGGGCGGCACAGATACGCAGTATTTT.

The chain employs TRBV10-3 and TRBJ2-5, with D perhaps TRBD1 (5 bases). CDR3 length: 11 residues. Trimming removed 10 bases at V and 0 bases at J, with 6 bases between. Germline V lookup: CDR1 ENHRY, CDR2 SYGVKD. CDR3 DNA: TGTGCCACCAGGGACCAAGAGACCCAGTACTTC. Translated, it gives CATRDQETQYF.

As DNA, the CDR3 is TGCGCCAGCCGCGCCGGGGGGGCTAGCAATGAGCAGTTCTTC. Translation gives CASRAGGASNEQFF. The chain has TRBV4-1 and TRBJ2-1, with 8 bases identical to TRBD2. V lost 8 bases, J lost 6 bases, and 9 bases stayed unmatched. In germline, CDR1 is MGHRA, CDR2 YSYEKL. CDR3 size: 14 residues.

The V gene is TRBV7-7, the J gene TRBJ2-2; 8 bases line up with TRBD2. The length of the CDR3 is 16 residues. The trim removed 5 bases at V and 3 bases at J, leaving 8 bases unmatched. The germline CDR1 and CDR2 sequences are SSHAT and FNYEAQ (reference sequence). CDR3: CASSRGLARDTGELFF. As DNA, the CDR3 is TGTGCCAGCAGCCGAGGACTAGCTCGGGACACCGGGGAGCTGTTTTTT.

The V and J genes are TRBV5-1 and TRBJ2-5, with TRBD2 identical over 9 bases. This CDR3 comprises 16 residues. Germline lookup yields CDR1 SGHRS and CDR2 YFSETQ. Unmatched junction bases numbered 8, after V lost 2 bases and J lost 3 bases. The CDR3 reads CASSFLAGGQKETQYF. CDR3 in DNA: TGCGCCAGCAGCTTCCTCGCGGGGGGGCAAAAAGAGACCCAGTACTTC.

This chain uses TRBV11-3 with TRBJ1-1, with TRBD1 as a possible D gene (5 bases). Germline V CDR1 and CDR2: SGHNT, YENEEA. The V end was cut by 5 bases, the J end by 4 bases, with 11 bases between. The CDR3 length is 13 residues. The CDR3 DNA follows: TGTGCCAGCAGCCTCAGGGTGGGCACTGAAGCTTTCTTT. Its translation is CASSLRVGTEAFF.

The chain carries TRBV6-1 and TRBJ2-7; possibly TRBD2 for D (6 bases). Germline loops: CDR1 MNHNS, CDR2 SASEGT. The CDR3 spans 16 residues. The V end lost 2 bases, the J end lost 1 base, and 15 bases lay between the germline ends. Written as DNA, the CDR3 is TGTGCCAGCAGTGAATTTTCGGGACTGACATCCTACGAGCAGTACTTC. It encodes CASSEFSGLTSYEQYF.

The chain is built from TRBV11-2 and TRBJ2-3; TRBD1 is a possible D gene (6 bases). V was clipped by 6 bases and J by 2 bases, with 15 bases between them. The germline CDR1 and CDR2 sequences are SGHAT and FQNNGV. The CDR3 totals 15 residues. The CDR3 DNA reads as TGTGCCAGCAGGAAAATCAGGGGAAACACAGATACGCAGTATTTT. Encoded protein: CASRKIRGNTDTQYF.

This sequence joins TRBV11-2 and TRBJ2-7; a possible D gene is TRBD1 (5 bases). CDR1 and CDR2 (germline): SGHAT, FQNNGV. The V and J ends lost 2 bases and 4 bases respectively, with 6 bases between them. The length of the CDR3 is 12 residues. CDR3 DNA: TGTGCCAGCAGCTTACAGGGTTACGAGCAGTACTTC. Translated, it gives CASSLQGYEQYF.

V is TRBV5-4 and J is TRBJ1-1; a possible D gene is TRBD1 (5 bases). V was cut by 2 bases and J by 3 bases, with 5 bases left in between. Germline CDR1 is SGHNT and CDR2 is YYREEE (reference sequence). CDR3 length equals 12 residues. Here the CDR3 reads CASSLQDTEAFF. In nucleotides, the CDR3 is TGTGCCAGCAGCTTACAGGACACTGAAGCTTTCTTT.

This chain connects TRBV19 to TRBJ1-4; D call uncertain. The CDR3 is made up of 13 amino acids. V was trimmed by 7 bases and J by 7 bases, leaving 13 bases between them. Germline V gives CDR1 LNHDA, CDR2 SQIVND (reference sequence). CDR3 nucleotides: TGTGCCAGTAACGAAGGAATTGTTGAAAAACTGTTTTTT. Its translation is CASNEGIVEKLFF.

This chain links TRBV14 with TRBJ2-7, with D uncertain. Trimming shortened V by 1 base and J by 0 bases, and 4 bases separated the two germline ends. The V gene's germline CDR1 is SGHDN and CDR2 FVKESK. CDR3 size: 13 residues. CDR3 region: CASSQVSSYEQYF. The CDR3 bases are TGTGCCAGCAGCCAAGTGTCCTCCTACGAGCAGTACTTC. Combining the CDR3 with reference TRBV14 and TRBJ2-7 gives the whole variable domain EAGVTQFPSHSVIEKGQTVTLRCDPISGHDNLYWYRRVMGKEIKFLLHFVKESKQDESGMPNNRFLAERTGGTYSTLKVQPAELEDSGVYFCASSQVSSYEQYFGPGTRLTVT.

The chain combines TRBV2 with TRBJ1-4; TRBD1 aligns across 7 bases. The junction had 12 bases not matched to a gene; V was cut back by 6 bases and J by 5 bases. From germline, CDR1 is SNHLY and CDR2 FYNNEI. The CDR3 is made up of 16 amino acids. The CDR3 sequence: CASSPDRALRNEKLFF. The CDR3 region has the DNA TGTGCCAGCAGCCCTGACAGGGCTCTTAGGAATGAAAAACTGTTTTTT.

This clone was picked up a small number of times. CDR3 sequence (DNA): TGCGCCAGCAGCTCGTTGACAGGGGCCGGTGAAAAACTGTTTTTT. This gives the protein CASSSLTGAGEKLFF. The chain couples TRBV5-1 to TRBJ1-4, with 8 bases aligning to TRBD1. With 3 bases clipped from V and 7 bases from J, the junction kept 8 bases outside the gene matches. The CDR3 sequence is 15 residues long. Germline V lookup: CDR1 SGHRS, CDR2 YFSETQ.

This clone showed up just once. The chain links TRBV27 to TRBJ2-6; no definite D call. The germline V gene has CDR1 MNHEY and CDR2 SMNVEV (reference sequence). The V end lost 5 bases, the J end lost 0 bases, and 8 bases lay between the germline ends. The CDR3 length is 15 residues. CDR3 amino acids: CASSPLASGANVLTF. DNA of the CDR3: TGTGCCAGCAGTCCCCTGGCCTCTGGGGCCAACGTCCTGACTTTC.

The CDR3 bases are TGTGCCATTAACAGGGGGATTCGCCGGGAGAAGGATACTGAAGCTTTCTTT. Protein product: CAINRGIRREKDTEAFF. The chain recombines TRBV10-3 with TRBJ1-1, with 8 bases identical to TRBD1. The germline gives CDR1 ENHRY, CDR2 SYGVKD. V trimming: 9 bases; J trimming: 5 bases; junction bases outside the gene matches: 20. This CDR3 has 17 residues.

This chain uses TRBV6-1 with TRBJ1-3, with a weak D call TRBD1 (5 bases). CDR3 length: 16 residues. CDR1 is MNHNS, CDR2 SASEGT, per germline. Trimming shortened V by 4 bases and J by 4 bases, and 17 bases separated the two germline ends. The CDR3 loop is CASSAVRSGSGNTIYF. The CDR3 nucleotides read TGTGCCAGCAGTGCAGTGAGGTCAGGGTCGGGAAACACCATATATTTT.

A single count supports this clone. The V and J genes are TRBV5-1 and TRBJ2-7, with 8 bases fitting TRBD2. The CDR3 sequence is 13 residues long. V shed 1 base, J shed 5 bases, and the junction held 2 bases outside the gene matches. CDR1 SGHRS and CDR2 YFSETQ come from the germline V gene. The chain's CDR3 is CASSLSGGNEQYF. The DNA for the CDR3 is TGCGCCAGCAGCTTGTCGGGAGGGAACGAGCAGTACTTC.